What follows are 25 T cell receptor beta chains derived from one specimen sequenced in a study of T-cell reconstitution after alpha-beta-depleted transplantation in children. Preparation of the TCRbeta library used unique molecular identifiers. TCRdb analysed the PCR reads with MiXCR anew, one entry per CDR3 protein. The top ten hold 2.2% of the sample, which has hundreds of thousands of distinct CDR3 sequences, over 10% seen once. The sequenced sample was PBMCs, mostly from graft donor cells, obtained 360 days after TCRalphabeta/CD19-depleted stem cell transplant. These receptors were taken from a male patient younger than 18 who had a stem cell transplant for acute myeloid leukemia, so the T cells may come from the graft donor.

The rearrangement joins TRBV25-1 to TRBJ2-1, with D tentatively TRBD1 or TRBD2 (5 bases each). This CDR3 spans 17 amino acids. V lost 4 bases, J lost 2 bases, and 18 bases lay in between. In germline, CDR1 is MGHDK, CDR2 SYGVNS. The CDR3 protein is CASSANLGAGPYNEQFF. The DNA for the CDR3 is TGTGCCAGCAGTGCCAACCTCGGGGCGGGCCCCTACAATGAGCAGTTCTTC. Using reference TRBV25-1 and TRBJ2-1 for the parts outside the CDR3, the full variable domain is EADIYQTPRYLVIGTGKKITLECSQTMGHDKMYWYQQDPGMELHLIHYSYGVNSTEKGDLSSESTVSRIRTEHFPLTLESARPSHTSQYLCASSANLGAGPYNEQFFGPGTRLTVL.

This CDR3 is CSVALPGPHEQYF. The CDR3 DNA reads as TGCAGCGTTGCACTCCCGGGCCCGCACGAGCAGTACTTC. The rearrangement uses TRBV29-1 and TRBJ2-7; D gene ambiguous. Looked up from germline, CDR1 is SQVTM and CDR2 is ANQGSEA. Trimming shortened V by 4 bases and J by 5 bases, and 15 bases separated the two germline ends. This CDR3 has 13 residues.

This clonotype has a handful of counts. The chain carries TRBV6-2 or TRBV6-3 and TRBJ2-1, with a tentative D call TRBD1 (9 bases). Per the germline V gene, CDR1 is MNHEY and CDR2 is SVGEGT. CDR3 length: 16 residues. Trimming pared 4 bases from V and 9 bases from J, leaving 22 bases between. The CDR3 loop is CASSFPTGGREVEQFF. The CDR3, as DNA: TGTGCCAGCAGTTTTCCGACAGGGGGGCGGGAGGTTGAGCAGTTCTTC.

This clonotype was counted a few times. The V gene is TRBV15, the J gene TRBJ2-7; tentatively, D is TRBD2 (6 bases). Trimming removed 5 bases at V and 2 bases at J, with 16 bases between. The CDR3 consists of 15 residues. Germline CDR1 and CDR2: LNHNV and YYDKDF (reference sequence). CDR3 amino acids: CATSSPGEQPYEQYF. The CDR3 nucleotides are TGTGCCACCAGCTCCCCGGGGGAACAGCCCTACGAGCAGTACTTC.

The sample holds a few counts of this clonotype. The genes are TRBV11-1 and TRBJ1-4; a weak D match, TRBD1 (5 bases). Germline CDR1 SGHAT, CDR2 FQDESV (reference sequence). The CDR3 is 18 residues long. V was pared by 5 bases and J by 3 bases, with 22 bases between. For the CDR3, the DNA is TGTGCCAGCAGCCCCCCGGGGGACTACCTGGGAGCTAATGAAAAACTGTTTTTT. It codes for CASSPPGDYLGANEKLFF.

The V gene is TRBV12-5, the J gene TRBJ2-1; TRBD2 matches 7 bases. CDR1 is LGHNT and CDR2 is FRNRAP in the germline V gene. After removal of 6 bases from V and 4 bases from J, the junction contained 12 bases not matched to a gene. The CDR3 has 16 residues. CDR3 DNA: TGTGCTAGTGGCTCCTGGGCGGGAGCAAATTACAATGAGCAGTTCTTC. It specifies CASGSWAGANYNEQFF.

The sample holds many counts of this clonotype. The CDR3 bases are TGTGCCAGCAGTGACGGGACAGGGGCGGGAGAGCAGTACTTC. This codes for CASSDGTGAGEQYF. V usage is TRBV28 and J usage is TRBJ2-7; 10 bases align to TRBD1. From germline, CDR1 is MDHEN and CDR2 SYDVKM. Trimming removed 5 bases from V and 7 bases from J; junction bases left unmatched: 8. The CDR3 contains 14 residues.

This clonotype was found a few times. V usage is TRBV21-1 and J usage is TRBJ2-4; TRBD1 is the table's D call and was not checked against the DNA. TRBV21-1 is a pseudogene. The CDR3 runs to 18 residues. As DNA, the CDR3 is TGTGCCAGCAGCCCCCCTGGGGGCGGGGCCGTAGCCAAAAACATTCAGTACTTC. Protein: CASSPPGGGAVAKNIQYF.

This chain uses TRBV12-3 or TRBV12-4 with TRBJ2-7; a possible D gene is TRBD1 (6 bases). Trimming took off 5 bases at V and 1 base at J, with 12 bases between the two ends. The CDR3 spans 14 residues. This CDR3 is CASSRTQGSYEQYF. As DNA, the CDR3 is TGTGCCAGCAGTCGGACACAGGGTTCCTACGAGCAGTACTTC.

This clonotype has just a few counts. V gene TRBV7-9 combines with J gene TRBJ2-5, with D hard to call. Germline V gene sequence: CDR1 SEHNR, CDR2 FQNEAQ (reference sequence). The CDR3 has 12 amino acids. Trimming took 1 base from V and 7 from J, leaving 7 bases between them. The DNA for the CDR3 is TGTGCCAGCAGCTTAGGGGTTAGGACCCAGTACTTC. It codes for CASSLGVRTQYF.

This clonotype showed up just a few times. V and J are TRBV20-1 and TRBJ1-5; D call uncertain. In germline, CDR1 is DFQATT, CDR2 SNEGSKA (reference sequence). The CDR3 length is 12 residues. V was cut by 6 bases and J by 4 bases, with 10 bases left in between. CDR3 coding DNA: TGCAGTGCCTGGACTGGGAATCAGCCCCAGCATTTT. It encodes CSAWTGNQPQHF.

This clonotype was recorded a few times. The CDR3 reads CSASLRLAGTDTQYF. The CDR3 nucleotides read TGCAGTGCTAGCCTTCGACTAGCGGGGACAGATACGCAGTATTTT. This sequence joins TRBV20-1 and TRBJ2-3; 11 bases align to TRBD2. Per germline, CDR1 DFQATT and CDR2 SNEGSKA (reference sequence). With V trimmed by 3 bases and J by 3 bases, 5 bases remained unmatched. This CDR3 is 15 amino acids long.

This clonotype turned up a few times. The rearrangement joins TRBV7-2 to TRBJ2-1; 14 nucleotides align to TRBD2. The CDR3 totals 16 residues. J lost 6 bases, V lost 5 bases, and 6 bases had no gene match. The V gene's germline CDR1 is SGHTA and CDR2 FQGNSA. Here the CDR3 DNA reads TGTGCCAGCAGCCCTCCGACTAGCGGGAGGGGCAATGAGCAGTTCTTC. Its protein product is CASSPPTSGRGNEQFF.

Many counts were recorded for this clonotype. The chain uses TRBV20-1 and TRBJ2-7; 7 bases align to TRBD2. This CDR3 spans 14 amino acids. Germline V gene data show CDR1 as DFQATT and CDR2 as SNEGSKA (reference sequence). J lost 2 bases, V lost 1 base, and 5 bases had no gene match. The CDR3 DNA sequence: TGCAGTGCTAGAGCAACTAGCGCTACCTACGAGCAGTACTTC. This sequence encodes CSARATSATYEQYF.

There are a few counts of this clonotype. The chain employs TRBV9 and TRBJ2-1, with TRBD1 matching over 8 bases. CDR3 size: 15 residues. Per germline, CDR1 SGDLS and CDR2 YYNGEE. The V gene end was trimmed by 4 bases and the J gene end by 5 bases; junction bases not matched to a gene: 8. CDR3 amino acids: CASSLPGGTHNEQFF. The DNA for the CDR3 is TGTGCCAGCAGCCTCCCAGGGGGCACCCACAATGAGCAGTTCTTC. Supplemented by reference TRBV9 and TRBJ2-1, the full variable domain reads DSGVTQTPKHLITATGQRVTLRCSPRSGDLSVYWYQQSLDQGLQFLIQYYNGEERAKGNILERFSAQQFPDLHSELNLSSLELGDSALYFCASSLPGGTHNEQFFGPGTRLTVL.

There are many counts of this clonotype. The chain recombines TRBV30 with TRBJ1-2; TRBD1 matches 8 bases. The length of the CDR3 is 14 residues. Germline V gene data show CDR1 as GTSNPN and CDR2 as SVGIG (reference sequence). The junction had 6 bases not matched to a gene; V was cut back by 0 bases and J by 6 bases. The CDR3, as DNA: TGTGCCTGGAGTGTACAGGACAGGGTCGATGGCTACACCTTC. Its protein product is CAWSVQDRVDGYTF. The entire variable domain, with the rest obtained from reference TRBV30 and TRBJ1-2, is as follows: SQTIHQWPATLVQPVGSPLSLECTVEGTSNPNLYWYRQAAGRGLQLLFYSVGIGQISSEVPQNLSASRPQDRQFILSSKKLLLSDSGFYLCAWSVQDRVDGYTFGSGTRLTVV.

This clonotype has a count of ten or more. The chain links TRBV12-3 or TRBV12-4 to TRBJ2-5; D possibly corresponds to TRBD2 (6 bases). V shed 6 bases and J shed 5 bases, with 16 bases lying between them. The CDR3 length is 14 residues. The CDR3 nucleotides read TGTGCCAGCAGAACCGGCGGAGGGAGGGAGACCCAGTACTTC. Its translation: CASRTGGGRETQYF.

V gene TRBV12-3 or TRBV12-4 combines with J gene TRBJ2-7; unclear D gene. V was pared by 4 bases and J by 4 bases, with 5 bases between. There are 11 residues in the CDR3. CDR3 bases: TGTGCCAGCAGTTATAAATACGAGCAGTACTTC. Protein sequence: CASSYKYEQYF.

This clonotype was counted at least ten times. The chain employs TRBV9 and TRBJ2-1; 11 bases fit TRBD2. Germline lookup yields CDR1 SGDLS and CDR2 YYNGEE. With 4 bases clipped from V and 3 bases from J, the junction kept 12 bases outside the gene matches. The CDR3 extends over 18 amino acids. The CDR3 loop reads CASSRTLVAGGLYNEQFF. For the CDR3, the DNA is TGTGCCAGCAGCCGAACTCTCGTAGCGGGAGGGCTCTACAATGAGCAGTTCTTC. Full variable domain (rest looked up from reference TRBV9 and TRBJ2-1): DSGVTQTPKHLITATGQRVTLRCSPRSGDLSVYWYQQSLDQGLQFLIQYYNGEERAKGNILERFSAQQFPDLHSELNLSSLELGDSALYFCASSRTLVAGGLYNEQFFGPGTRLTVL.

V and J are TRBV18 and TRBJ1-5; D ambiguous. The CDR3 sequence is 13 residues long. CDR1 KGHSH and CDR2 LQKENI come from the germline V gene. Trimming removed 2 bases at V and 5 bases at J, with 7 bases between. CDR3 loop: CASSPNGYQPQHF. As DNA, the CDR3 is TGTGCCAGCTCACCAAATGGGTATCAGCCCCAGCATTTT.

The chain carries TRBV3-1 and TRBJ2-1; no clear D. CDR3 size: 14 residues. In germline, CDR1 is LGHDT, CDR2 YNNKEL (reference sequence). V was cut by 1 base and J by 8 bases, with 12 bases left in between. In DNA form, the CDR3 reads TGTGCCAGCAGCCAAGGCCGACGGAGCTATGAGCAGTTCTTC. The encoded protein is CASSQGRRSYEQFF.

The sample holds a few counts of this clonotype. The chain links TRBV7-9 to TRBJ2-3; 10 bases are shared with TRBD2. The CDR3 totals 15 residues. The J segment lost 3 bases and the V segment lost 6 bases, leaving 6 bases of the junction unmatched. Germline-derived CDR1 and CDR2 are SEHNR and FQNEAQ (reference sequence). Written as DNA, the CDR3 is TGTGCCAGCAGAGGGGAACTAGCGGGAACAGATACGCAGTATTTT. Its translation: CASRGELAGTDTQYF. Drawing the rest from reference TRBV7-9 and TRBJ2-3, the complete variable domain is DTGVSQNPRHKITKRGQNVTFRCDPISEHNRLYWYRQTLGQGPEFLTYFQNEAQLEKSRLLSDRFSAERPKGSFSTLEIQRTEQGDSAMYLCASRGELAGTDTQYFGPGTRLTVL.

This clonotype was seen more than once but under ten times. Written as DNA, the CDR3 is TGTGCCACCAGTGATTTCACCGGGGAGCTGTTTTTT. The encoded protein is CATSDFTGELFF. The chain joins TRBV24-1 to TRBJ2-2; D is unresolved. CDR1 is KGHDR and CDR2 is SFDVKD in the germline V gene. The CDR3 has 12 residues. V dropped 1 base and J dropped 4 bases, with 0 bases sitting between them.

This clonotype has only a few counts. The chain joins TRBV29-1 to TRBJ1-2; a possible D gene is TRBD1 (5 bases). There are 15 residues in the CDR3. V lost 4 bases, J lost 4 bases, and 19 bases lay in between. Germline V CDR1 and CDR2: SQVTM, ANQGSEA. The CDR3 bases are TGCAGCGTTGGGCCCGGGACCACGAGTGGCTATGGCTACACCTTC. Amino acid sequence: CSVGPGTTSGYGYTF.

This clonotype was found many times. CDR3 protein: CASSYPGPRTDTQYF. The CDR3 DNA sequence: TGTGCCAGCAGTTATCCGGGACCTCGCACAGATACGCAGTATTTT. V is TRBV28 and J is TRBJ2-3, with D possibly being TRBD1 or TRBD2 (5 bases each). This CDR3 contains 15 residues. The V end lost 4 bases, the J end lost 1 base, and 12 bases lay between the germline ends. Germline assignment: CDR1 MDHEN and CDR2 SYDVKM. Variable domain in full (rest from reference TRBV28 and TRBJ2-3): DVKVTQSSRYLVKRTGEKVFLECVQDMDHENMFWYRQDPGLGLRLIYFSYDVKMKEKGDIPEGYSVSREKKERFSLILESASTNQTSMYLCASSYPGPRTDTQYFGPGTRLTVL.